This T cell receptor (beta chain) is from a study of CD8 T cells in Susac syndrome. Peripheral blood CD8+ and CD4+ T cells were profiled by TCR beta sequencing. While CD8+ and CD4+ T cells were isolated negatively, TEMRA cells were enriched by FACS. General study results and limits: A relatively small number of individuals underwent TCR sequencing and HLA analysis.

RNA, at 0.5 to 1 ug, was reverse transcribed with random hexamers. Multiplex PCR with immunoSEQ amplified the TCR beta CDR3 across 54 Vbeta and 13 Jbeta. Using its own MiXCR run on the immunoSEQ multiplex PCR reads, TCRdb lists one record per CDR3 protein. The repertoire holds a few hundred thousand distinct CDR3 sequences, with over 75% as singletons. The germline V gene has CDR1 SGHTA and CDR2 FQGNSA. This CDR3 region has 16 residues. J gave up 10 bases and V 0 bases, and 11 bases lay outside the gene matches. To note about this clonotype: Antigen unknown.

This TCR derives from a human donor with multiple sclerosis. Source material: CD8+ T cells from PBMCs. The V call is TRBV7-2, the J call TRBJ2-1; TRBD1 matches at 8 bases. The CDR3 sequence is CASSLAARGPGEEQFF. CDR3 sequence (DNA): TGTGCCAGCAGCTTAGCGGCCAGGGGGCCAGGCGAGGAGCAGTTCTTC.